The 15 T cell receptor beta chains reported below all come from one sample, sequenced in a study of blood T cells in healthy people across ages. PCR was performed a second time for about 6 to 12 cycles using a sample-barcoded 5' primer and a J-beta primer mix. MiXCR, run by TCRdb on the 5' RACE reads, gives a single entry per CDR3 protein. This table has around 1,900,000 distinct CDR3 sequences, approximately 39% appearing once. The sample comprised blood. These receptors all come from a human donor in good health.

This clonotype has just a few counts. The chain recombines TRBV20-1 with TRBJ2-3, with a weak D call TRBD2 (5 bases). V lost 2 bases and J 2 bases, leaving 17 bases between the germline ends. Germline loops: CDR1 DFQATT, CDR2 SNEGSKA (reference sequence). The CDR3 is 16 amino acids. The CDR3 is CSARRGLGLYTDTQYF. The CDR3 DNA is TGCAGTGCTAGAAGAGGGCTAGGCCTTTACACAGATACGCAGTATTTT.

The rearrangement uses TRBV20-1 and TRBJ2-1; 8 bases map to TRBD2. CDR1 and CDR2 from the germline V gene are DFQATT and SNEGSKA (reference sequence). V was pared by 1 base and J by 7 bases, with 9 bases of the junction left unmatched. The CDR3 contains 15 residues. CDR3 protein: CSARVTAGAGNEQFF. CDR3 nucleotides: TGCAGTGCTAGAGTCACAGCGGGGGCCGGGAATGAGCAGTTCTTC.

The rearrangement uses TRBV28 and TRBJ1-1; TRBD1 matches at 12 bases. Germline values: CDR1 MDHEN, CDR2 SYDVKM. The CDR3 is 17 residues long. V gave up 3 bases and J gave up 0 bases; unmatched junction bases: 5. The CDR3 reads CASSFGTGGSMNTEAFF. In DNA form, the CDR3 reads TGTGCCAGCAGTTTCGGGACAGGGGGCTCCATGAACACTGAAGCTTTCTTT.

The rearrangement links TRBV7-2 to TRBJ2-3; D possibly matches TRBD1 or TRBD2 (6 bases each). The V end lost 5 bases, the J end lost 0 bases, and 12 bases lay between the germline ends. Germline V gives CDR1 SGHTA, CDR2 FQGNSA. The CDR3 sequence is 15 residues long. CDR3: CASSQSGASTDTQYF. CDR3 sequence (DNA): TGTGCCAGCAGCCAATCGGGGGCCAGCACAGATACGCAGTATTTT.

The CDR3 spells CASSLTGTTGNTIYF. Written as DNA, the CDR3 is TGTGCCAGCAGCTTAACCGGGACGACTGGAAACACCATATATTTT. The J gene is TRBJ1-3, the V gene TRBV7-3; tentatively, D is TRBD1 (5 bases). CDR3 length equals 15 residues. Trimming pared 0 bases from V and 2 bases from J, leaving 8 bases between. CDR1 and CDR2 (germline): SGHTA, FQGTGA.

A few counts support this clonotype. V is TRBV12-3 or TRBV12-4 and J is TRBJ1-5; D perhaps matches TRBD1 (5 bases). The CDR3 has 16 amino acids. The ends were cut back, 5 bases at V and 6 bases at J, with 20 bases in the middle. For the CDR3, the DNA is TGTGCCAGCAGTCCCCGGGAAGGGGTTTACGGTCAGCCCCAGCATTTT. It translates to CASSPREGVYGQPQHF.

CDR3 DNA: TGCAGTGCTAGAGATTCGGAACAGGCCAGACAAGAGACCCAGTACTTC. This sequence encodes CSARDSEQARQETQYF. This chain uses TRBV20-1 with TRBJ2-5, with TRBD1 as a possible D gene (5 bases). Germline V gene sequence: CDR1 DFQATT, CDR2 SNEGSKA (reference sequence). The CDR3 contains 16 residues. Trimming left V 0 bases short and J 2 bases short, with 16 bases between.

V usage is TRBV9 and J usage is TRBJ2-4; D is ambiguous. V was cut by 0 bases and J by 3 bases, with 7 bases left in between. The germline gives CDR1 SGDLS, CDR2 YYNGEE. The CDR3 sequence is 14 residues long. The CDR3 DNA is TGTGCCAGCAGCGTAGGTGATAACAAAAACATTCAGTACTTC. Translating it yields CASSVGDNKNIQYF.

This clonotype was counted only a few times. The chain couples TRBV6-5 to TRBJ1-4; the match to TRBD1 covers 8 bases. The CDR3 consists of 14 residues. V lost 6 bases to trimming and J lost 2 bases; unmatched junction nucleotides: 2. Germline V gene data show CDR1 as MNHEY and CDR2 as SVGAGI. CDR3 region: CASRRQGTNEKLFF. CDR3 sequence (DNA): TGTGCCAGCAGACGACAGGGGACTAATGAAAAACTGTTTTTT.

The table lists this clonotype with a few counts. This chain uses TRBV7-2 with TRBJ1-4; a possible D gene is TRBD1 (5 bases). The CDR3 runs to 16 residues. The V gene's germline CDR1 is SGHTA and CDR2 FQGNSA. Deletions cut 5 bases from V and 0 bases from J, with 13 bases between. The CDR3 nucleotides read TGTGCCAGCAGCCCACAGGCTCCCGCAACTAATGAAAAACTGTTTTTT. This translates into CASSPQAPATNEKLFF.

DNA of the CDR3: TGTGCCAGTATAACAGGGTTCAGGAATGGCTACACCTTC. The encoded protein is CASITGFRNGYTF. The rearrangement uses TRBV6-1 and TRBJ1-2; D is perhaps TRBD1 (6 bases). Germline CDR1 and CDR2: MNHNS and SASEGT. There are 13 residues in the CDR3. Trimming left V 9 bases short and J 6 bases short, with 17 bases between.

This clonotype was observed a few times. The chain carries TRBV20-1 and TRBJ1-2; D is undetermined. The CDR3 consists of 11 residues. V shed 4 bases and J shed 7 bases, with 10 bases lying between them. Germline loops: CDR1 DFQATT, CDR2 SNEGSKA (reference sequence). The CDR3 is CSAKGYGGYTF. CDR3 DNA: TGCAGTGCTAAGGGCTACGGTGGCTACACCTTC.

Worth noting for this clonotype: Compared with germline, one end of the junction differs, possibly owing to a read error. The chain couples TRBV11-2 to TRBJ2-1, with D perhaps being TRBD1 or TRBD2 (5 bases each). There are 15 residues in the CDR3. Per germline, CDR1 SGHAT and CDR2 FQNNGV. CDR3 coding DNA: TGTGCCAGCAGCCCCGTCCGGGGTAGGGGTGATGAGCGGTTCTTC. Its protein is CASSPVRGRGDERFF.

The rearrangement links TRBV29-1 to TRBJ1-5, with 8 bases matching TRBD1. The CDR3 has 14 amino acids. The trim removed 4 bases at V and 5 bases at J, leaving 7 bases unmatched. Germline CDR1 and CDR2: SQVTM and ANQGSEA. The CDR3 is CSVGTGGLDQPQHF. CDR3 bases: TGCAGCGTTGGAACAGGGGGTTTGGATCAGCCCCAGCATTTT.

A word on this clonotype: A read error may account for a junction end that differs from germline. The chain has TRBV12-3 or TRBV12-4 and TRBJ2-3, with a tentative D call TRBD1 (5 bases). The length of the CDR3 is 13 residues. The DNA of the CDR3 is TGTGCCAGCGGCGAAGACAGCACAGATGCGCAGTATTTT. Its translation is CASGEDSTDAQYF.